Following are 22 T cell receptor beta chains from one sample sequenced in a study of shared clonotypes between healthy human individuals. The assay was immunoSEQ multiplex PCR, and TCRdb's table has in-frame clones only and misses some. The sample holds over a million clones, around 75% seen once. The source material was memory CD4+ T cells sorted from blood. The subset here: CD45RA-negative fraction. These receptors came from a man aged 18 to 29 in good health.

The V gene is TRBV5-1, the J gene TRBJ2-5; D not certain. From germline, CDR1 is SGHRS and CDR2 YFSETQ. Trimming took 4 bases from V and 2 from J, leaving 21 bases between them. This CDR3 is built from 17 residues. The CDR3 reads CASSPSFRRIGQETQYF. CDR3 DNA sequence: TGCGCCAGCAGCCCCTCGTTCAGGCGGATCGGGCAAGAGACCCAGTACTTC.

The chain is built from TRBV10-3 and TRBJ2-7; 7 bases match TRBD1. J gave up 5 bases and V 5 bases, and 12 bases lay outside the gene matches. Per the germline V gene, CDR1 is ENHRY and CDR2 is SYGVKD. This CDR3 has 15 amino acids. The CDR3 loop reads CAISIKRQGWNEQYF. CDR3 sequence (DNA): TGTGCCATCAGTATAAAGAGACAGGGATGGAACGAGCAGTACTTC.

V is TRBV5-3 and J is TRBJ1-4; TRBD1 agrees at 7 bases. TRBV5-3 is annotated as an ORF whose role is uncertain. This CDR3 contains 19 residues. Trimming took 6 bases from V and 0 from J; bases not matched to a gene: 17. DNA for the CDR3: TGTGCCAGAACGACTCACGGATGCACAGGGGTCCCAACTAATGAAAAACTGTTTTTT. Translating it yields CARTTHGCTGVPTNEKLFF.

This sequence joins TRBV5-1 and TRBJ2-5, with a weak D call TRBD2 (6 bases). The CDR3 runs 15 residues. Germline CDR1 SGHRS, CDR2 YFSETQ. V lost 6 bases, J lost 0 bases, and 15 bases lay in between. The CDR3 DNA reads TGCGCCAGCACCCGGAGGGGAGAAAACCAAGAGACCCAGTACTTC. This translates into CASTRRGENQETQYF.

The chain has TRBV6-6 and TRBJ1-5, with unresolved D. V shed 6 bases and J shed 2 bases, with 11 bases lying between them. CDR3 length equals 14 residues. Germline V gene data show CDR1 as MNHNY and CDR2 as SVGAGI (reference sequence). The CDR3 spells CASRDTGGNQPQHF. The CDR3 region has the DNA TGTGCCAGCAGGGATACCGGCGGCAATCAGCCCCAGCATTTT.

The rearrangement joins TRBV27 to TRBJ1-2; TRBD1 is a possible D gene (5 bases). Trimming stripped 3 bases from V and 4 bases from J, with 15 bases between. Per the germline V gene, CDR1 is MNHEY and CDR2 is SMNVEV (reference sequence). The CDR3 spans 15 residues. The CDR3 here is CASSFAGAGGYGYTF. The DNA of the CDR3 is TGTGCCAGCAGTTTCGCCGGGGCAGGCGGCTATGGCTACACCTTC.

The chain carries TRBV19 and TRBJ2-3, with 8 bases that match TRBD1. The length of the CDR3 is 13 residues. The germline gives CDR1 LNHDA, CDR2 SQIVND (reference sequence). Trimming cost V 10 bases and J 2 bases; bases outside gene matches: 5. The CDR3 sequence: CATGQGITDTQYF. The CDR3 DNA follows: TGTGCCACTGGACAGGGTATCACAGATACGCAGTATTTT.

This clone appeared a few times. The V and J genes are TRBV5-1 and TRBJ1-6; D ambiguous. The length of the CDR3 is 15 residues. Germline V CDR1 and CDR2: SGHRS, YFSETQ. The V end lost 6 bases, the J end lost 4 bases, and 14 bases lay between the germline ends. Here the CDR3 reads CASTGSSNYNSPLHF. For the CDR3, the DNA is TGCGCCAGCACTGGGTCCTCGAATTATAATTCACCCCTCCACTTT.

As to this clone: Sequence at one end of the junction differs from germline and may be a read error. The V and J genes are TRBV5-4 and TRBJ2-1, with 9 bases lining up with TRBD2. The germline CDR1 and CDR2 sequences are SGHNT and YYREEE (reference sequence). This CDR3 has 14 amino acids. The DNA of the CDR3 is TGTGCTAGCAGTTCGGCGGGAGGGTTCAGTGAGCAGTTCTTC. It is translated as CASSSAGGFSEQFF. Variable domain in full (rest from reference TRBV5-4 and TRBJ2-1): ETGVTQSPTHLIKTRGQQVTLRCSSQSGHNTVSWYQQALGQGPQFIFQYYREEENGRGNFPPRFSGLQFPNYSSELNVNALELDDSALYLCASSSAGGFSEQFFGPGTRLTVL.

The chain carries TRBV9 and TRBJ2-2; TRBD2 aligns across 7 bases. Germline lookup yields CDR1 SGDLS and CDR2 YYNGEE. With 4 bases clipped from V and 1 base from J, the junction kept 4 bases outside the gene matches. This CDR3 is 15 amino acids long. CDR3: CASSQGLLNTGELFF. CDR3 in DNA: TGTGCCAGCAGCCAGGGACTACTGAACACCGGGGAGCTGTTTTTT. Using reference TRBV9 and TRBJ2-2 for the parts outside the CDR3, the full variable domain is DSGVTQTPKHLITATGQRVTLRCSPRSGDLSVYWYQQSLDQGLQFLIQYYNGEERAKGNILERFSAQQFPDLHSELNLSSLELGDSALYFCASSQGLLNTGELFFGEGSRLTVL.

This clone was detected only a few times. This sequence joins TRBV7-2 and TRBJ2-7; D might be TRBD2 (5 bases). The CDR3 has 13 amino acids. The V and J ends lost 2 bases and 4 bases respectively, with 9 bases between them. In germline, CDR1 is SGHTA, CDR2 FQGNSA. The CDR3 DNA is TGTGCCAGCAGCTTAAGCGGCCAATACGAGCAGTACTTC. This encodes CASSLSGQYEQYF.

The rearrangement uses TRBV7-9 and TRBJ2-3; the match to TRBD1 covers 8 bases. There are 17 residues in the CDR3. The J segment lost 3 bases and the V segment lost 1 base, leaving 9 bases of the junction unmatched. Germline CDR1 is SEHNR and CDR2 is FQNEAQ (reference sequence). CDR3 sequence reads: CASSLEAGGAGTDTQYF. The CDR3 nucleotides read TGTGCCAGCAGCTTAGAGGCAGGGGGCGCGGGGACAGATACGCAGTATTTT.

This CDR3 reads CAIENGNYGYTF. The CDR3 DNA is TGTGCCATCGAAAATGGCAACTATGGCTACACCTTC. The chain combines TRBV10-3 with TRBJ1-2; D gene unclear. Trimming shortened V by 8 bases and J by 2 bases, and 9 bases separated the two germline ends. Germline-derived CDR1 and CDR2 are ENHRY and SYGVKD. This CDR3 spans 12 amino acids.

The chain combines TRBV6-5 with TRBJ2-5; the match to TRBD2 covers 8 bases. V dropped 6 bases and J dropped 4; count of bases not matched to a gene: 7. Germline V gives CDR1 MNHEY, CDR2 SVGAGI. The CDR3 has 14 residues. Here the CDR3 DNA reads TGTGCCAGCAGAGGAGCGGGGGCCCGAGAGACCCAGTACTTC. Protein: CASRGAGARETQYF.

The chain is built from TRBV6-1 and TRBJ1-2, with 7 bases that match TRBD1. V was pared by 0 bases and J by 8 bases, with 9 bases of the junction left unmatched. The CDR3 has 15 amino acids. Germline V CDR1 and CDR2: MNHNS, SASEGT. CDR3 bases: TGTGCCAGCAGTGAAGCGGCCGGGACAGCTACGGGCTACACCTTC. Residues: CASSEAAGTATGYTF.

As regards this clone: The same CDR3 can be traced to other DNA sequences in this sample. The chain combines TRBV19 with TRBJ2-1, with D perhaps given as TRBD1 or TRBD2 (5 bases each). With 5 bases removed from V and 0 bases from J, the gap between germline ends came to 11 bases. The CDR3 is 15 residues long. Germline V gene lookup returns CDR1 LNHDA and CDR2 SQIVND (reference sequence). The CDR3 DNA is TGTGCCAGTAGTGACTCAGGGAGCTCCTACAATGAGCAGTTCTTC. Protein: CASSDSGSSYNEQFF.

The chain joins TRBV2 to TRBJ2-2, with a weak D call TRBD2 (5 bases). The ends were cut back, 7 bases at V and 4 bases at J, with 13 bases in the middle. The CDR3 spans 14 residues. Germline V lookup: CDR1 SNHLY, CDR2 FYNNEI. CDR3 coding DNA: TGTGCCAGCATTGAGGACTGGATCACCGGGGAGCTGTTTTTT. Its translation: CASIEDWITGELFF.

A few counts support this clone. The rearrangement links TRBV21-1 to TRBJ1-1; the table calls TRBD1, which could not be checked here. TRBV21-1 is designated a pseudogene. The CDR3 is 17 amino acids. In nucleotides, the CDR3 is TGTGCCAGCAGCAGGAACCCGGGACAGGAGTTGAACACTGAAGCTTTCTTT. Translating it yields CASSRNPGQELNTEAFF.

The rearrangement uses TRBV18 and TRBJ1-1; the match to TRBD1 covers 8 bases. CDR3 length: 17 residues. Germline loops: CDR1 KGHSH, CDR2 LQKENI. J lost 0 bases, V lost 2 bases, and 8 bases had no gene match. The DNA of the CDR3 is TGTGCCAGCTCACCATCCAGGCAGGGGGCTATGAACACTGAAGCTTTCTTT. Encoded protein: CASSPSRQGAMNTEAFF.

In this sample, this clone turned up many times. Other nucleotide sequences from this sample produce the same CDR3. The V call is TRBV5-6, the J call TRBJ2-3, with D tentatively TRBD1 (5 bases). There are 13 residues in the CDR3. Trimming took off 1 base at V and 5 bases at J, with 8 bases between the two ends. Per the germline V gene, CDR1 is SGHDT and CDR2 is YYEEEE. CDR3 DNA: TGTGCCAGCAGCTTGAAAGGGGTAGATACGCAGTATTTT. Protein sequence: CASSLKGVDTQYF. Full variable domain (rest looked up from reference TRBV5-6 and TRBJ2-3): DAGVTQSPTHLIKTRGQQVTLRCSPKSGHDTVSWYQQALGQGPQFIFQYYEEEERQRGNFPDRFSGHQFPNYSSELNVNALLLGDSALYLCASSLKGVDTQYFGPGTRLTVL.

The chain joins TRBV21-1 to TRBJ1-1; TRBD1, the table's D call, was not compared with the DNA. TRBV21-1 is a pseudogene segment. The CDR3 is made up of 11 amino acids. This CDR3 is CASSSQVVAFF. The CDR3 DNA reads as TGTGCCAGCAGCAGCCAGGTTGTAGCTTTCTTT.

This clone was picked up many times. The CDR3 DNA is TGTGCCAGCAGCTTAGATGGACTAGCAGGGGAGTTCTTC. It yields the protein CASSLDGLAGEFF. The chain joins TRBV11-2 to TRBJ2-1; 8 bases are a match to TRBD2. The CDR3 loop spans 13 amino acids. Trimming cost V 0 bases and J 14 bases; bases outside gene matches: 6. Germline V gives CDR1 SGHAT, CDR2 FQNNGV.